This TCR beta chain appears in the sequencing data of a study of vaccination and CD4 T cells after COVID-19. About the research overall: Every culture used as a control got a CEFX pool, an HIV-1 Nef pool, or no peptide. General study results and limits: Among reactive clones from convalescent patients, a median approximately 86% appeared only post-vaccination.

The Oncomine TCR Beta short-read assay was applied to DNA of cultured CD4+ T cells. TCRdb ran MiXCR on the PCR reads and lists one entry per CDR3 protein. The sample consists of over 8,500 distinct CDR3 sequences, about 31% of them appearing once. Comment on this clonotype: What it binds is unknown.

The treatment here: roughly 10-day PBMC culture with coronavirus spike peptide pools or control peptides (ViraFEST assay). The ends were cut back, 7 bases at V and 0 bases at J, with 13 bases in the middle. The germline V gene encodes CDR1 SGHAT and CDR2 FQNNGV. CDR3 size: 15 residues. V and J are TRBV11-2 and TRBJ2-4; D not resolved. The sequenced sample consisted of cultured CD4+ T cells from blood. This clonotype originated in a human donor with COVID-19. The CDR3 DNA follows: TGTGCCAGCAACCCGATCGGGCTAGCCAAAAACATTCAGTACTTC. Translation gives CASNPIGLAKNIQYF.